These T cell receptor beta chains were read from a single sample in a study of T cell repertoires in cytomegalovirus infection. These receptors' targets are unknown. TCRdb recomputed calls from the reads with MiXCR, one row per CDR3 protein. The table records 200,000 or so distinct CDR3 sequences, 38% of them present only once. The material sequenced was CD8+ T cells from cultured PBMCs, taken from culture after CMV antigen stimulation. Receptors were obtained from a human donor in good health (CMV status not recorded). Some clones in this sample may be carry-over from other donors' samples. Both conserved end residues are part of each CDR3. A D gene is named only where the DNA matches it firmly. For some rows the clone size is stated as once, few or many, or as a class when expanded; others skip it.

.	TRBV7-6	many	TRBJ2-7	CASSLNPNGLYEQYF	TGTGCCAGCAGCTTAAACCCAAACGGCCTCTACGAGCAGTACTTC
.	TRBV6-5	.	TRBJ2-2	CASSEVGSGELFF	TGTGCCAGCAGTGAAGTGGGCTCCGGGGAGCTGTTTTTT
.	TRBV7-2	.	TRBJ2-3	CASSLGGVSTDTQYF	TGTGCCAGCAGCTTAGGGGGAGTCAGCACAGATACGCAGTATTTT
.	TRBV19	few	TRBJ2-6	CASSLRSGANVLTF	TGTGCCAGTAGTCTCCGGTCTGGGGCCAACGTCCTGACTTTC
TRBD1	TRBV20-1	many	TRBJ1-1	CSASYRGTTEAFF	TGCAGTGCTAGCTACAGGGGGACCACTGAAGCTTTCTTT
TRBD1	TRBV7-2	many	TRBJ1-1	CASSLVTGDTEAFF	TGTGCCAGCAGCTTAGTGACAGGGGACACTGAAGCTTTCTTT
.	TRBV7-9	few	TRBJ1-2	CASSNSVNRHYGYTF	TGTGCCAGCAGCAATAGTGTAAACAGGCACTATGGCTACACCTTC
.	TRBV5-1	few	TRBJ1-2	CASSLNGAPRGYTF	TGCGCCAGCAGCTTGAACGGAGCGCCTAGAGGCTACACCTTC
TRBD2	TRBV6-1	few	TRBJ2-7	CASSENSLAGYEQYF	TGTGCCAGCAGTGAAAACAGTCTAGCGGGCTACGAGCAGTACTTC
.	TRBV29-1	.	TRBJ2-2	CSVERLNTGELFF	TGCAGCGTTGAAAGGTTAAACACCGGGGAGCTGTTTTTT
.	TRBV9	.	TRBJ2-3	CASSVGLAGVEQYF	TGTGCCAGCAGCGTAGGGCTAGCTGGAGTGGAGCAGTATTTT
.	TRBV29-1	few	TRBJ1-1	CSVDPALYKGDTEAFF	TGCAGCGTTGATCCGGCGCTCTATAAGGGGGACACTGAAGCTTTCTTT
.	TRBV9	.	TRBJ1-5	CASSTGQGNQPQHF	TGTGCCAGCAGCACAGGGCAAGGAAATCAGCCCCAGCATTTT
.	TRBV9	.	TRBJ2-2	CASSEERGYTGELFF	TGTGCCAGCAGCGAGGAGCGCGGATACACCGGGGAGCTGTTTTTT
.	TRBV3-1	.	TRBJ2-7	CASSPGVSYEQYF	TGTGCCAGCAGCCCCGGGGTGAGTTACGAGCAGTACTTC
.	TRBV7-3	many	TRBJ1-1	CASSLTAGTEAFF	TGTGCCAGCAGCTTAACGGCTGGCACTGAAGCTTTCTTT
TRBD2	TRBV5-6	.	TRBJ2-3	CASSFIFGLAPDTQYF	TGTGCCAGCAGCTTTATCTTCGGACTAGCGCCAGATACGCAGTATTTT
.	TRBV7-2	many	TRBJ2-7	CASSQEGVLGPTDEQYF	TGTGCCAGCAGCCAAGAGGGGGTACTGGGGCCGACGGACGAGCAGTACTTC
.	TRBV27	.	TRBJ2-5	CASSLSPRAETQYF	TGTGCCAGCAGTTTATCCCCCAGGGCAGAGACCCAGTACTTC
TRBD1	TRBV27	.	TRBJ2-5	CASSLSRDRVETQYF	TGTGCCAGCAGTTTATCGAGGGACAGGGTGGAGACCCAGTACTTC
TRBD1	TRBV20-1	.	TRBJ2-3	CSAPGTGGTDTQYF	TGCAGTGCTCCCGGGACAGGGGGGACAGATACGCAGTATTTT
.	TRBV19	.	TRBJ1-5	CASSTSQGTSLWPQHF	TGTGCCAGTAGTACCTCACAGGGAACGTCCTTGTGGCCCCAGCATTTT
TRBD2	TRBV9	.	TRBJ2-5	CASSASSGPLRETQYF	TGTGCCAGCAGCGCGTCTAGCGGACCCTTGCGGGAGACCCAGTACTTC
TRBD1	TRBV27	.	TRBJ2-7	CASSLSLGQVSYEQYF	TGTGCCAGCAGTTTATCCCTCGGACAGGTTTCCTACGAGCAGTACTTC
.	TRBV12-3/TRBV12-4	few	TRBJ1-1	CASGRGGNTEAFF	TGTGCCAGCGGGAGGGGGGGGAACACTGAAGCTTTCTTT
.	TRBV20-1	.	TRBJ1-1	CSARDQGPEAFF	TGCAGTGCTAGAGATCAAGGACCAGAAGCTTTCTTT
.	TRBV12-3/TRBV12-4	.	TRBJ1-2	CASSHVPGYYGYTF	TGTGCCAGCAGTCACGTCCCGGGGTACTATGGCTACACCTTC
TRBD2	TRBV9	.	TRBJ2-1	CASSVASGLAGEQQFF	TGTGCCAGCAGCGTAGCGTCGGGACTAGCGGGAGAACAGCAGTTCTTC
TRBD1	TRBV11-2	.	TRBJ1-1	CASSPPAGGAFF	TGTGCCAGCAGCCCCCCCGCAGGGGGAGCTTTCTTT
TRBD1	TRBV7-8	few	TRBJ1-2	CASSLDRGGYTF	TGTGCCAGCAGCTTAGACAGGGGTGGCTACACCTTC
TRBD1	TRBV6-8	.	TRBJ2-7	CASRPTGVGEQYF	TGTGCCAGCAGACCCACAGGGGTTGGCGAGCAGTACTTC
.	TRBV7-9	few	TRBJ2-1	CASSLIDRYNEQFF	TGTGCCAGCAGCTTGATTGACCGCTACAATGAGCAGTTCTTC
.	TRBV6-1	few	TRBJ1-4	CASSDPTEMQLFF	TGTGCCAGCAGTGACCCAACGGAAATGCAACTGTTTTTT
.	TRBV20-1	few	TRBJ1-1	CSASVGQSEAFF	TGCAGTGCTAGTGTCGGCCAGTCTGAAGCTTTCTTT
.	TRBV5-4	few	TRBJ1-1	CASSLGQGMNTEAFF	TGTGCCAGCAGCTTGGGCCAGGGAATGAACACTGAAGCTTTCTTT
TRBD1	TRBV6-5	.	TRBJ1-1	CASSPTPGQKNTEAFF	TGTGCCAGCAGCCCCACCCCGGGACAGAAAAACACTGAAGCTTTCTTT
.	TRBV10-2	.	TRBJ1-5	CASSEGWPQSGQPQHF	TGCGCCAGCAGTGAGGGATGGCCCCAGTCGGGGCAGCCCCAGCATTTT
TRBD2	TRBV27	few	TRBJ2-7	CASSLSKGLAGGSSYEQYF	TGTGCCAGCAGTTTATCAAAGGGACTAGCGGGAGGGTCCTCCTACGAGCAGTACTTC
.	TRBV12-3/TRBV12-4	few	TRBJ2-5	CASSWGYQETQYF	TGTGCCAGCAGCTGGGGGTACCAAGAGACCCAGTACTTC
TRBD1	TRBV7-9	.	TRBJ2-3	CASSPPGTGKADTQYF	TGTGCCAGCAGTCCCCCCGGGACAGGGAAGGCAGATACGCAGTATTTT
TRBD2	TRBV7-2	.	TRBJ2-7	CASSSAGADPAYEQYF	TGTGCCAGCAGCTCAGCGGGGGCAGATCCCGCCTACGAGCAGTACTTC
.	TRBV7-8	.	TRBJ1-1	CASSRSGGWDTEAFF	TGTGCCAGCAGCCGATCGGGGGGTTGGGACACTGAAGCTTTCTTT